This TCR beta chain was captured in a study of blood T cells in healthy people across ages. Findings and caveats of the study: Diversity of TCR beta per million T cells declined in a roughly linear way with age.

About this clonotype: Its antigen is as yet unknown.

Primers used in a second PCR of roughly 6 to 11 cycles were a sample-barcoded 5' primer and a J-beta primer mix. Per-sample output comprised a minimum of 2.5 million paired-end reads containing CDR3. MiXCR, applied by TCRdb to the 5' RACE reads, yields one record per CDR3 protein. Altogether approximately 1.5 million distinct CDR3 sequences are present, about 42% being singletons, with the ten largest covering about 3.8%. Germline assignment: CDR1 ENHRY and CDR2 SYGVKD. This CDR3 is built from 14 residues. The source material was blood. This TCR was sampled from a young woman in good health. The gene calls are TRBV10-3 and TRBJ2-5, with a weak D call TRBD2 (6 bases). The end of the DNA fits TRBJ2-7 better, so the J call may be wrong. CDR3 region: CAIAHPSLGGEQYF. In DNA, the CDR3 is TGTGCCATCGCCCACCCCTCCCTGGGAGGCGAGCAGTACTTC.